This is a list of T cell receptor beta chains from one sample in a study of CD8+ T cells in alopecia areata. Only in-frame clones appear in the TCRdb table, and some are missing; sequencing was by immunoSEQ multiplex PCR. The repertoire holds around 300,000 clones, with 45% to 70% as singletons. The sequenced sample was CD4+ T cells sorted from blood, obtained around week 53, from a patient treated with tofacitinib. The receptors derive from a human donor with alopecia areata. Both conserved end residues are trimmed from each CDR3. D genes are given only for firm matches. Where a row states a size, it is once, few, many or the class of an expanded clone; other rows omit it.

CDR3	V	J	size	D
ASSPGRETQY	TRBV6-6	TRBJ2-5	few	.
ASSPGEQETQY	TRBV4-3	TRBJ2-5	.	.
SVEGTTYNEQF	TRBV29-1	TRBJ2-1	.	.
AWGAHRGKNTEAF	TRBV30	TRBJ1-1	.	TRBD1
AGVGEETQY	TRBV7-9	TRBJ2-5	.	.
ASSRQGSSYNEQF	TRBV6-5	TRBJ2-1	.	TRBD1
SVVKGAQETQY	TRBV29-1	TRBJ2-5	few	TRBD1
SVGRGNYEQY	TRBV29-1	TRBJ2-7	.	TRBD1
ASSRGIGELF	TRBV27	TRBJ2-2	.	.
ASSQSRPAPGQGETQY	TRBV4-2	TRBJ2-5	.	.
ASSQDLQGRLIYEQY	TRBV4-1	TRBJ2-7	once	.
AWSKEFGTEAF	TRBV30	TRBJ1-1	.	.
AIVSLAGGRTDTQY	TRBV21-1	TRBJ2-3	.	.
AWSVQGQGPYQPQH	TRBV30	TRBJ1-5	once	TRBD1
ASSSRTGGFYNEQF	TRBV7-8	TRBJ2-1	.	TRBD1
SVSRGNQPQH	TRBV29-1	TRBJ1-5	.	.
ASRERTGSDTQY	TRBV6-5	TRBJ2-3	few	.
ASSVTGYGYT	TRBV9	TRBJ1-2	.	.
SVREGGTSNQPQH	TRBV29-1	TRBJ1-5	.	.
AHGTSVYEQY	TRBV10-3	.	.	.